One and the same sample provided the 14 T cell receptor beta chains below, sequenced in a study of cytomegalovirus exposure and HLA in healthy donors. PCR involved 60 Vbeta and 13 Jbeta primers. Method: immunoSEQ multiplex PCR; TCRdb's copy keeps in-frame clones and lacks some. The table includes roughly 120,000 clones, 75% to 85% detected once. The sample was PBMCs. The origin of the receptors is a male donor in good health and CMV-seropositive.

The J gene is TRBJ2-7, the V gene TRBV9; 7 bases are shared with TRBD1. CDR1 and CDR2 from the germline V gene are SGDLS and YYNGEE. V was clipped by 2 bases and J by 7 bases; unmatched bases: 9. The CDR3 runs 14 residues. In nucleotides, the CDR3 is TGTGCCAGCAGCGTGGACAGGCCCCCCTGGGAGCAGTACTTC. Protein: CASSVDRPPWEQYF.

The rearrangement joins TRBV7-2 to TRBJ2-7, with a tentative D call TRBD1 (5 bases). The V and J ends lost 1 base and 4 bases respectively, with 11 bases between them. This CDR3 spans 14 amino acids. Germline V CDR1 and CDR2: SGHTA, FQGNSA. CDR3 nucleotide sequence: TGTGCCAGCAGCTTAGGGGGCAGTCTATACGAGCAGTACTTC. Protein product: CASSLGGSLYEQYF.

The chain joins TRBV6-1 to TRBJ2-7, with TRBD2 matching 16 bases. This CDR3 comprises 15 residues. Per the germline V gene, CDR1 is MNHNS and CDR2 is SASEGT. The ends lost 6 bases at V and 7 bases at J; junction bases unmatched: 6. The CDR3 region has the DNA TGTGCCAGCAGGGGGACTAGCGGGAGGGTCCGGGAGCAGTACTTC. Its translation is CASRGTSGRVREQYF.

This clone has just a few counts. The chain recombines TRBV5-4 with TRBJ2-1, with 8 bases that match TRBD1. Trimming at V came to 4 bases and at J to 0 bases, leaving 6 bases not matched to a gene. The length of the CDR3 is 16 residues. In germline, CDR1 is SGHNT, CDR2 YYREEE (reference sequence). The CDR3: CASSDRDRSSYNEQFF. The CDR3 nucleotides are TGTGCCAGCAGCGATAGGGACAGGAGCTCCTACAATGAGCAGTTCTTC.

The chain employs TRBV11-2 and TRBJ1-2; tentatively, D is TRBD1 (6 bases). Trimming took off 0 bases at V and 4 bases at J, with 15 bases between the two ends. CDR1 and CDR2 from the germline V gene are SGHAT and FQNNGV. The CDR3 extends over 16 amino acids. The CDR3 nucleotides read TGTGCCAGCAGCTTAGATCACGGGGGGCGAGGCTATGGCTACACCTTC. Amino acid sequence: CASSLDHGGRGYGYTF.

For the CDR3, the DNA is TGTGCCAGCAAGGATCTAGCGGGGACCCTTCCCTACGAGCAGTACTTC. Amino acids: CASKDLAGTLPYEQYF. The V call is TRBV11-2, the J call TRBJ2-7; the match to TRBD2 covers 9 bases. The CDR3 covers 16 residues. The germline gives CDR1 SGHAT, CDR2 FQNNGV. J gave up 2 bases and V 7 bases, and 12 bases lay outside the gene matches.

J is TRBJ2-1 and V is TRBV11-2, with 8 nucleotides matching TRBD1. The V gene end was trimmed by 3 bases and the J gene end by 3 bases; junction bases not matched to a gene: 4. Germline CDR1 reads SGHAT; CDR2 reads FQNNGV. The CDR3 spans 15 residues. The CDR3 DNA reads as TGTGCCAGCAGCTTGGGACAGGTTCTCTACAATGAGCAGTTCTTC. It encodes CASSLGQVLYNEQFF.

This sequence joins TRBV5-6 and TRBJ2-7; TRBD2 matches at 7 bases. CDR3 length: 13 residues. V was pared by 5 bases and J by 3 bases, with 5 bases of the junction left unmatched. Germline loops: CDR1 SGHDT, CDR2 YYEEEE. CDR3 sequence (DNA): TGTGCCAGCAGACCCGCGGGGGACTACGAGCAGTACTTC. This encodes CASRPAGDYEQYF.

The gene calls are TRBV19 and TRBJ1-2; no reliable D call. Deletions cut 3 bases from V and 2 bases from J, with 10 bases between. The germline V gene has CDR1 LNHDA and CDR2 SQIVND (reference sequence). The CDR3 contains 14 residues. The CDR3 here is CASSIPTGNYGYTF. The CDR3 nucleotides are TGTGCCAGTAGTATTCCGACGGGAAACTATGGCTACACCTTC.

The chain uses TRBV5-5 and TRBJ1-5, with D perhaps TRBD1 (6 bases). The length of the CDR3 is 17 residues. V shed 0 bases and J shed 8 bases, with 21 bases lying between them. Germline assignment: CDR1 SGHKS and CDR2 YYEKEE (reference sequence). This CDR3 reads CASSLASDSLPQKPQHF. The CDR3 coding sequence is TGTGCCAGCAGCTTGGCCTCGGACAGTCTCCCTCAGAAGCCCCAGCATTTT.

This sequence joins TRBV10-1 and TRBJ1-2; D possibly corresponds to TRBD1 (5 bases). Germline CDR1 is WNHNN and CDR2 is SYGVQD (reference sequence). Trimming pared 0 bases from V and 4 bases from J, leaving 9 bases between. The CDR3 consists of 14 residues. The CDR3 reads CASSESGVGYGYTF. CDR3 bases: TGCGCCAGCAGTGAGTCAGGGGTGGGCTATGGCTACACCTTC.

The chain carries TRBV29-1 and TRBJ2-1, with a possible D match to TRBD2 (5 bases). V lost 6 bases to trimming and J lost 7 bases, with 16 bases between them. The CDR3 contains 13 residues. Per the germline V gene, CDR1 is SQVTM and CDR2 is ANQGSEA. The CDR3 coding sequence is TGCAGCGTCCCCAGGACGGGGATGAATGAGCAGTTCTTC. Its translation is CSVPRTGMNEQFF.

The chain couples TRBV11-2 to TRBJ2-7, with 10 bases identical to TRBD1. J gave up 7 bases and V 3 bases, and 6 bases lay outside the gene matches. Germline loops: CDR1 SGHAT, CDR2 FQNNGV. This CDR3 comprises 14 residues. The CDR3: CASSFRGQGLEQYF. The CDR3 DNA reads TGTGCCAGCAGCTTCCGGGGACAGGGGCTAGAGCAGTACTTC.

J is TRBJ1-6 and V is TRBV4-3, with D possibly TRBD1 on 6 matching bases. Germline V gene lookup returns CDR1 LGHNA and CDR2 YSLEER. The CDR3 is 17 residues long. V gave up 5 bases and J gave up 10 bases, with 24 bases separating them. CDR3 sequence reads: CASSFQYGGANGSPLHF. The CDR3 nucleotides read TGCGCCAGCAGCTTCCAATACGGGGGGGCCAATGGGTCACCCCTCCACTTT.